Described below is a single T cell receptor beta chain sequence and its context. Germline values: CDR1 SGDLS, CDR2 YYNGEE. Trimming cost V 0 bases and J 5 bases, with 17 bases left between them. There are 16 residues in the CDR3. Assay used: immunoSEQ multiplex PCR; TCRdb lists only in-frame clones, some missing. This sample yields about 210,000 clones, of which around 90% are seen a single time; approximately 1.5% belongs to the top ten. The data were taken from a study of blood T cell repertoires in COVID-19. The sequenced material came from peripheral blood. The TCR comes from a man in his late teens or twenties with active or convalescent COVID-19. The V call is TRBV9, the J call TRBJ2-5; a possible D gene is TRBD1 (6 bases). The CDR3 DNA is TGTGCCAGCAGCGTAGGGTCCACAGGGCCCCAGGAGACCCAGTACTTC. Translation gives CASSVGSTGPQETQYF.